The 14 T cell receptor beta chains below were found in one sample sequenced in a study of technical replicates of blood from a few donors listed by TCRdb under 2017. The receptor library was made with the immunoSEQ multiplex PCR assay. TCRdb provides this immuneACCESS table in a form limited to in-frame rearrangements. Some clones are lacking; in checked studies, under half of them reflect an unresolved V gene, and why the rest are absent is not known. Present in this sample are approximately 73,000 clones, around 92% of which were seen just once. About 0.36% of the sample is in the top ten clones. Input material: T cells isolated from PBMCs. Every receptor here comes from a human donor in good health.

CDR3 DNA: TGCGCCAGCAGCCAAGCTCTCCAGGGGCAGAATTACGAGCAGTACTTC. Its protein product is CASSQALQGQNYEQYF. The V call is TRBV4-1, the J call TRBJ2-7, with D perhaps matching TRBD1 (6 bases). The CDR3 loop spans 16 amino acids. Germline CDR1 MGHRA, CDR2 YSYEKL. V was pared by 1 base and J by 4 bases, with 17 bases between.

The chain has TRBV30 and TRBJ2-1; the D is unclear. Trimming took 3 bases from V and 6 from J, leaving 9 bases between them. Germline assignment: CDR1 GTSNPN and CDR2 SVGIG (reference sequence). This CDR3 has 12 amino acids. Written as DNA, the CDR3 is TGTGCCTGGAGGGCAGGTTTCAATGAGCAGTTCTTC. This translates into CAWRAGFNEQFF.

The V gene is TRBV28, the J gene TRBJ2-7; tentatively, D is TRBD2 (6 bases). Trimming stripped 7 bases from V and 4 bases from J, with 14 bases between. The CDR3 is 13 amino acids. CDR1 and CDR2 (germline): MDHEN, SYDVKM. The CDR3 region has the DNA TGTGCCAGCACCTCTCTAGCGAGGTACGAGCAGTACTTC. It yields the protein CASTSLARYEQYF.

The chain combines TRBV7-2 with TRBJ2-1; 14 bases are a match to TRBD2. CDR1 and CDR2 (germline): SGHTA, FQGNSA. With V trimmed by 3 bases and J by 7 bases, 2 bases remained unmatched. The CDR3 spans 15 residues. Here the CDR3 reads CASSFRTSGRNEQFF. The CDR3, as DNA: TGTGCCAGCAGCTTCAGGACTAGCGGGAGGAATGAGCAGTTCTTC.

CDR3 region: CASSEAGAEPGLRVDTQYF. CDR3 DNA sequence: TGTGCCAGCAGTGAAGCGGGGGCAGAGCCGGGCCTCAGGGTAGATACGCAGTATTTT. The chain is built from TRBV6-1 and TRBJ2-3, with D maybe TRBD1 (6 bases). Trimming left V 0 bases short and J 5 bases short, with 24 bases between. The germline V gene encodes CDR1 MNHNS and CDR2 SASEGT. CDR3 length: 19 amino acids.

This chain connects TRBV7-9 to TRBJ2-5; D perhaps matches TRBD1 (6 bases). The CDR3 loop spans 14 amino acids. Germline V gene lookup returns CDR1 SEHNR and CDR2 FQNEAQ (reference sequence). Between the trimmed V and J ends, which lost 5 bases and 5 bases, there was a span of 15 bases. For the CDR3, the DNA is TGTGCCAGCAGCCAACAGGAAAGGGGGGAGACCCAGTACTTC. This sequence encodes CASSQQERGETQYF.

V usage is TRBV9 and J usage is TRBJ2-7, with TRBD2 identical over 10 bases. The ends lost 3 bases at V and 4 bases at J; junction bases unmatched: 7. This CDR3 has 15 amino acids. Germline lookup yields CDR1 SGDLS and CDR2 YYNGEE. The DNA for the CDR3 is TGTGCCAGCAGCGGTTCTAGCGGGAGTACATACGAGCAGTACTTC. This gives the protein CASSGSSGSTYEQYF.

This chain uses TRBV5-6 with TRBJ1-2, with D unclear. V lost 0 bases to trimming and J lost 4 bases, with 7 bases between them. This CDR3 has 13 amino acids. The germline CDR1 and CDR2 sequences are SGHDT and YYEEEE. CDR3 sequence (DNA): TGTGCCAGCAGCTTGGATACACGCTATGGCTACACCTTC. Protein product: CASSLDTRYGYTF.

This clone has only one observation. This chain connects TRBV18 to TRBJ2-1; the match to TRBD2 covers 13 bases. CDR3 length: 17 amino acids. V was pared by 6 bases and J by 6 bases, with 11 bases of the junction left unmatched. Germline CDR1 reads KGHSH; CDR2 reads LQKENI. CDR3: CASSPGMGLAGFNEQFF. CDR3 bases: TGTGCCAGCTCCCCAGGAATGGGACTAGCGGGATTCAATGAGCAGTTCTTC. Combining the CDR3 with reference TRBV18 and TRBJ2-1 gives the whole variable domain NAGVMQNPRHLVRRRGQEARLRCSPMKGHSHVYWYRQLPEEGLKFMVYLQKENIIDESGMPKERFSAEFPKEGPSILRIQQVVRGDSAAYFCASSPGMGLAGFNEQFFGPGTRLTVL.

The chain recombines TRBV7-3 with TRBJ2-1, with 7 bases lining up with TRBD1. This CDR3 has 15 amino acids. J lost 2 bases, V lost 2 bases, and 3 bases had no gene match. Germline CDR1 and CDR2: SGHTA and FQGTGA. CDR3 amino acids: CASSLVQGAYNEQFF. The CDR3 DNA reads TGTGCCAGCAGCTTAGTCCAGGGGGCCTACAATGAGCAGTTCTTC.

This clone was recorded only once. The chain recombines TRBV5-6 with TRBJ1-3, with D hard to call. The V end lost 4 bases, the J end lost 1 base, and 6 bases lay between the germline ends. Germline V lookup: CDR1 SGHDT, CDR2 YYEEEE. The CDR3 spans 13 residues. This CDR3 is CASSRTSGNTIYF. The CDR3 coding sequence is TGTGCCAGCAGCCGTACTTCTGGAAACACCATATATTTT.

V gene TRBV7-9 combines with J gene TRBJ2-1, with 12 bases identical to TRBD2. The ends lost 5 bases at V and 10 bases at J; junction bases unmatched: 9. The length of the CDR3 is 15 residues. Germline V gene sequence: CDR1 SEHNR, CDR2 FQNEAQ (reference sequence). The CDR3 loop is CASSRGTSGLDEQFF. CDR3 DNA: TGTGCCAGCAGCCGTGGGACTAGCGGGCTAGACGAGCAGTTCTTC. Complete variable domain (other parts from reference TRBV7-9 and TRBJ2-1): DTGVSQNPRHKITKRGQNVTFRCDPISEHNRLYWYRQTLGQGPEFLTYFQNEAQLEKSRLLSDRFSAERPKGSFSTLEIQRTEQGDSAMYLCASSRGTSGLDEQFFGPGTRLTVL.

The chain couples TRBV30 to TRBJ1-3, with D tentatively TRBD1 (6 bases). The CDR3 is made up of 14 amino acids. CDR1 GTSNPN and CDR2 SVGIG come from the germline V gene (reference sequence). V was shortened by 3 bases and J by 1 base, with 10 bases between the two germline ends. This chain's CDR3 is CAWSEGGSGNTIYF. As DNA, the CDR3 is TGTGCCTGGAGCGAAGGGGGTTCTGGAAACACCATATATTTT.

This chain connects TRBV9 to TRBJ2-2; 10 nucleotides match TRBD1. The CDR3 has 18 amino acids. Germline V lookup: CDR1 SGDLS, CDR2 YYNGEE. V gave up 2 bases and J gave up 6 bases; unmatched junction bases: 13. CDR3 DNA: TGTGCCAGCAGCGTGAGTAGGAAGGGACAGGGGCCCTCCGGGGAGCTGTTTTTT. Its protein product is CASSVSRKGQGPSGELFF.